A single sample is the source of the 20 T cell receptor beta chains below, sequenced in a study of B cell selection in AIRE deficiency. The sorted conventional CD4 T cells were gated as CD4+CD127+. Generated by immunoSEQ multiplex PCR, the TCRdb table keeps only in-frame clones and is missing some. The table includes 21,000 or so clones, 95% to 98% detected once. The specimen sequenced was conventional CD4+ T cells sorted from PBMCs. The receptors were sampled from a human donor with AIRE deficiency.

The V gene is TRBV25-1, the J gene TRBJ2-3; 12 bases match TRBD2. Germline V lookup: CDR1 MGHDK, CDR2 SYGVNS. The V and J ends lost 6 bases and 2 bases, in that order; junction bases with no gene match: 6. The CDR3 loop spans 16 amino acids. The CDR3, as DNA: TGTGCCAGCAGGTCTACTAGCGGGAGGCCCACAGATACGCAGTATTTT. Its translation: CASRSTSGRPTDTQYF.

The CDR3 spells CASSIRTGRDTGELFF. As DNA, the CDR3 is TGTGCCAGCAGCATACGGACAGGGAGGGACACCGGGGAGCTGTTTTTT. V gene TRBV9 combines with J gene TRBJ2-2; the D gene is possibly TRBD1 (8 bases). Between the trimmed V and J ends, which lost 4 bases and 3 bases, there was a span of 16 bases. Germline V gene data show CDR1 as SGDLS and CDR2 as YYNGEE. This CDR3 is 16 amino acids long.

V usage is TRBV6-1 and J usage is TRBJ1-6, with D possibly being TRBD1 (6 bases). The germline V and J ends were trimmed by 2 bases and 7 bases, with 12 bases remaining between them. Germline V gene data show CDR1 as MNHNS and CDR2 as SASEGT. CDR3 length equals 15 residues. Here the CDR3 reads CASSELAGVNSPLHF. The CDR3 DNA reads as TGTGCCAGCAGTGAATTGGCAGGGGTAAATTCACCCCTCCACTTT.

The genes are TRBV6-4 and TRBJ1-1, with a weak D call TRBD1 (6 bases). The CDR3 sequence is 10 residues long. Germline-derived CDR1 and CDR2 are MRHNA and SNTAGT. V lost 8 bases and J lost 8, with 9 bases in between. This CDR3 reads CASGGGEAFF. In DNA, the CDR3 is TGTGCCAGCGGTGGGGGCGAAGCTTTCTTT.

The chain has TRBV15 and TRBJ2-2; a weak D match, TRBD1 (5 bases). CDR3 size: 16 residues. The V and J ends lost 5 bases and 0 bases respectively, with 13 bases between them. CDR1 and CDR2 from the germline V gene are LNHNV and YYDKDF (reference sequence). In DNA form, the CDR3 reads TGTGCCACCAGCGGCAGGACATACGCGAACACCGGGGAGCTGTTTTTT. Its translation: CATSGRTYANTGELFF.

The V and J genes are TRBV6-6 and TRBJ2-1, with 11 bases that match TRBD2. The CDR3 spans 16 residues. In germline, CDR1 is MNHNY, CDR2 SVGAGI (reference sequence). The V and J ends lost 8 bases and 6 bases, in that order; junction bases with no gene match: 12. The CDR3 DNA reads TGTGCCAGCGGTGTGCTCGGACTAGCGGGCACCAATGAGCAGTTCTTC. This codes for CASGVLGLAGTNEQFF.

CDR3 coding DNA: TGTGCCAGCAGTTCGGGGGGACAGCCGTTGGCTTTCTTT. Translating it yields CASSSGGQPLAFF. This chain connects TRBV25-1 to TRBJ1-1, with 7 bases identical to TRBD1. The CDR3 runs to 13 residues. After removal of 5 bases from V and 11 bases from J, the junction contained 11 bases not matched to a gene. Germline V CDR1 and CDR2: MGHDK, SYGVNS.

CDR3 loop: CSVLGNYGYTF. CDR3 bases: TGCAGTGTTTTGGGTAACTATGGCTACACCTTC. This chain uses TRBV20-1 with TRBJ1-2; D is undetermined. The V and J ends lost 7 bases and 1 base respectively, with 7 bases between them. The CDR3 contains 11 residues. Germline CDR1 is DFQATT and CDR2 is SNEGSKA (reference sequence).

CDR3 sequence: CASSPPTGGNQPQHF. The DNA for the CDR3 is TGTGCCAGTAGTCCGCCCACAGGGGGCAATCAGCCCCAGCATTTT. The V gene is TRBV19, the J gene TRBJ1-5; TRBD1 agrees at 7 bases. The CDR3 contains 15 residues. V was clipped by 5 bases and J by 2 bases; unmatched bases: 6. Per the germline V gene, CDR1 is LNHDA and CDR2 is SQIVND (reference sequence).

The gene calls are TRBV5-1 and TRBJ2-5; 14 nucleotides align to TRBD2. The V segment lost 2 bases and the J segment 8 bases; nucleotides outside the gene matches: 8. Germline CDR1 SGHRS, CDR2 YFSETQ. The CDR3 length is 16 residues. CDR3 amino acids: CASSFTSGTSGGTQYF. The CDR3 bases are TGCGCCAGCAGCTTCACTTCCGGGACTAGCGGGGGTACCCAGTACTTC.

V usage is TRBV2 and J usage is TRBJ1-6, with a weak D call TRBD1 (5 bases). Trimming shortened V by 4 bases and J by 7 bases, and 14 bases separated the two germline ends. Per the germline V gene, CDR1 is SNHLY and CDR2 is FYNNEI. There are 15 residues in the CDR3. DNA for the CDR3: TGTGCCAGCAGTGCAGAGGGACGTCAGAATTCACCCCTCCACTTT. Protein sequence: CASSAEGRQNSPLHF.

J is TRBJ1-1 and V is TRBV5-4, with TRBD1 matching over 7 bases. Germline assignment: CDR1 SGHNT and CDR2 YYREEE (reference sequence). The CDR3 totals 16 residues. V lost 4 bases, J lost 3 bases, and 12 bases stayed unmatched. As DNA, the CDR3 is TGTGCCAGCAGCCCTTGGACAGGTCAAGAGTACACTGAAGCTTTCTTT. It encodes CASSPWTGQEYTEAFF.

The J gene is TRBJ1-2, the V gene TRBV29-1; 8 bases fit TRBD1. The germline gives CDR1 SQVTM, CDR2 ANQGSEA. V gave up 8 bases and J gave up 3 bases; unmatched junction bases: 5. This CDR3 has 12 amino acids. Here the CDR3 DNA reads TGCAGCTCCGACAGGGGAGACTATGGCTACACCTTC. Protein: CSSDRGDYGYTF.

V is TRBV18 and J is TRBJ2-1, with TRBD2 matching 11 bases. Losses at the gene ends were 6 bases for V and 7 bases for J; bases not matched to a gene: 14. Germline V gives CDR1 KGHSH, CDR2 LQKENI. The CDR3 has 17 amino acids. The CDR3 DNA sequence: TGTGCCAGCTCCCTCCTTTTAGCGGGAGGGCCGAGAAATGAGCAGTTCTTC. This encodes CASSLLLAGGPRNEQFF. The full variable domain, with the rest looked up from reference TRBV18 and TRBJ2-1, is NAGVMQNPRHLVRRRGQEARLRCSPMKGHSHVYWYRQLPEEGLKFMVYLQKENIIDESGMPKERFSAEFPKEGPSILRIQQVVRGDSAAYFCASSLLLAGGPRNEQFFGPGTRLTVL.

This clone was seen once. The chain carries TRBV2 and TRBJ1-1; D not certain. Germline lookup yields CDR1 SNHLY and CDR2 FYNNEI. The CDR3 sequence is 11 residues long. V was pared by 8 bases and J by 5 bases, with 9 bases between. CDR3: CASREETEAFF. In DNA form, the CDR3 reads TGTGCCAGCCGGGAGGAAACTGAAGCTTTCTTT.

CDR3 protein: CASNGGSGAGLGQETQYF. Written as DNA, the CDR3 is TGTGCCAGCAATGGGGGTAGCGGGGCCGGGCTGGGGCAAGAGACCCAGTACTTC. The chain links TRBV2 to TRBJ2-5; 8 bases are shared with TRBD2. J gave up 2 bases and V 7 bases, and 18 bases lay outside the gene matches. The CDR3 has 18 residues. Germline CDR1 SNHLY, CDR2 FYNNEI.

The chain uses TRBV4-3 and TRBJ2-5; D unclear. The germline V gene encodes CDR1 LGHNA and CDR2 YSLEER. Deletions cut 0 bases from V and 9 bases from J, with 11 bases between. The CDR3 covers 13 residues. The CDR3 DNA follows: TGCGCCAGCAGCCAAGACGTCCGTGGGGCCCAGTACTTC. As protein: CASSQDVRGAQYF.

The gene calls are TRBV5-1 and TRBJ2-7; 9 bases align to TRBD2. Germline V CDR1 and CDR2: SGHRS, YFSETQ. Trimming removed 0 bases from V and 4 bases from J; junction bases left unmatched: 11. This CDR3 contains 17 residues. CDR3 sequence reads: CASSLALGASGTYEQYF. CDR3 bases: TGCGCCAGCAGCTTGGCCCTTGGGGCTAGCGGGACGTACGAGCAGTACTTC.

The V call is TRBV5-1, the J call TRBJ1-3; weak D call: TRBD1 (6 bases). Looked up from germline, CDR1 is SGHRS and CDR2 is YFSETQ. The length of the CDR3 is 14 residues. Trimming took off 4 bases at V and 9 bases at J, with 17 bases between the two ends. CDR3 sequence: CASSPGHEGFTIYF. The DNA for the CDR3 is TGCGCCAGCAGCCCGGGACATGAAGGTTTCACCATATATTTT.

V and J are TRBV5-6 and TRBJ2-6; the D gene is possibly TRBD1 (6 bases). The CDR3 has 17 amino acids. Germline values: CDR1 SGHDT, CDR2 YYEEEE. Trimming took off 1 base at V and 0 bases at J, with 11 bases between the two ends. CDR3 amino acids: CASSLWGQGSGANVLTF. The CDR3 bases are TGTGCCAGCAGCTTGTGGGGGCAGGGCTCTGGGGCCAACGTCCTGACTTTC.